Described below is a single T cell receptor (beta chain) sequence and its context. Its antigen is not identified. TCRdb's copy holds only in-frame clones and misses some; the assay was immunoSEQ multiplex PCR. The sample gives fewer than 90,000 clones, approximately 80% of which show up once; 3% to 3.5% is in the top ten. The data were taken from a study of neoadjuvant anti-PD-1 for oral cavity cancer. Study at large: Patients mostly received three to four biweekly nivolumab doses at 3 mg/kg before surgery.

Germline CDR1 and CDR2: MNHEY and SVGAGI. The CDR3 sequence is 14 residues long. The ends lost 4 bases at V and 5 bases at J; junction bases unmatched: 2. Study results and caveats: Only a few patients per response group were TCR-analyzed; validation needed. Treg/Th17 ratio rose with pretreatment blood and fell with post-treatment tumor TCRbeta clonality.

Cohort: HPV-negative, locally advanced oral cavity squamous cell carcinoma patients. Sample: PBMCs, taken before nivolumab (anti-PD-1) treatment. The source is a person aged 35 to 85 with oral cavity squamous cell carcinoma. The chain couples TRBV6-5 to TRBJ2-2; 9 bases map to TRBD2. The CDR3 DNA reads TGTGCCAGCAGTTTCCTAGCGGGAACCGGGGAGCTGTTTTTT. It codes for CASSFLAGTGELFF.